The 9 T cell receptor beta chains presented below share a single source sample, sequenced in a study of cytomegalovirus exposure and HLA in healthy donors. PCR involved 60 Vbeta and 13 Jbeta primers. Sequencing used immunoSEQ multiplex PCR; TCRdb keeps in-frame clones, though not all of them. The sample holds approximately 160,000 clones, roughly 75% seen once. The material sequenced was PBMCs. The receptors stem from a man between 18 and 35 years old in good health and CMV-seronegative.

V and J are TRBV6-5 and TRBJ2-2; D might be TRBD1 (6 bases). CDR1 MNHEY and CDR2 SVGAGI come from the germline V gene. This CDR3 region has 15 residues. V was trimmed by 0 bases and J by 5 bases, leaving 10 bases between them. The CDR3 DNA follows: TGTGCCAGCAGTTACTCACAGGGATATACCGGGGAGCTGTTTTTT. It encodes CASSYSQGYTGELFF.

The CDR3 DNA reads TGTGCCAGCAGCGTAGGACAGGGAATCGACTATGGCTACACCTTC. Translated, it gives CASSVGQGIDYGYTF. The chain couples TRBV9 to TRBJ1-2; 7 bases align to TRBD1. After removal of 0 bases from V and 3 bases from J, the junction contained 5 bases not matched to a gene. Germline CDR1 SGDLS, CDR2 YYNGEE. The CDR3 extends over 15 amino acids.

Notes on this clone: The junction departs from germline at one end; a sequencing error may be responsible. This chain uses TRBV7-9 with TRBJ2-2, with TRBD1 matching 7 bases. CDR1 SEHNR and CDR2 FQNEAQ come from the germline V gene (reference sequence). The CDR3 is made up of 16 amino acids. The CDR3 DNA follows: TGTTCCAGCAGCTTAGGCGAGGGGGCGCGACCCGGGGAGCTGTTTTTT. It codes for CSSSLGEGARPGELFF.

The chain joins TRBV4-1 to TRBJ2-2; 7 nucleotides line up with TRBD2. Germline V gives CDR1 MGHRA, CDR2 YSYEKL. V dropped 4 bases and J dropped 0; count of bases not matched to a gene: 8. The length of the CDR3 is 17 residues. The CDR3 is CASSPLPGRTNTGELFF. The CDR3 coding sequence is TGCGCCAGCAGCCCTTTACCCGGGAGGACGAACACCGGGGAGCTGTTTTTT.

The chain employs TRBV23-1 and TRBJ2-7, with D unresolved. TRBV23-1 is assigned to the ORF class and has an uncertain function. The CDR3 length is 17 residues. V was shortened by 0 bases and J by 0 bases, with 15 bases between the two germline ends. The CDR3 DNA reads TGCGCCAGCAGTCAATCGTGTCAGCGCACACGCTCCTACGAGCAGTACTTC. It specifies CASSQSCQRTRSYEQYF.

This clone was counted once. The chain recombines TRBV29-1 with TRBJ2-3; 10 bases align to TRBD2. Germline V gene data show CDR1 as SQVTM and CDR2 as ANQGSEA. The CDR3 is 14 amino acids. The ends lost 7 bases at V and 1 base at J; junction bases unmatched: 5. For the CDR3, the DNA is TGCAGCGGTATAGCGGGAGGACGCACAGATACGCAGTATTTT. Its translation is CSGIAGGRTDTQYF.

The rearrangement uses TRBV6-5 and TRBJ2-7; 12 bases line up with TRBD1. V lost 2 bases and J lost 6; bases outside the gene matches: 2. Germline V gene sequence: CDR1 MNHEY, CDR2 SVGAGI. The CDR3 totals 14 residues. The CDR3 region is CASSYGTGGGEQYF. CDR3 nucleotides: TGTGCCAGCAGTTACGGGACAGGGGGCGGCGAGCAGTACTTC.

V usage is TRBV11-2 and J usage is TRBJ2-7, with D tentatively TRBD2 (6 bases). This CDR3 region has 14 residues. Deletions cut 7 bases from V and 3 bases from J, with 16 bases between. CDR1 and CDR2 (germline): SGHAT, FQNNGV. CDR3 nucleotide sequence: TGTGCCAGCACCCGGGGAGGCGCCTTCTACGAGCAGTACTTC. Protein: CASTRGGAFYEQYF.

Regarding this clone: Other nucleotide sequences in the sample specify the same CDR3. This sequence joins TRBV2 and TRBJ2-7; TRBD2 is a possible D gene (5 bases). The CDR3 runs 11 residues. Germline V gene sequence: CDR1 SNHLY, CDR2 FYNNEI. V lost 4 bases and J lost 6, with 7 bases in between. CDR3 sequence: CASSGRGEQYF. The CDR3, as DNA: TGTGCCAGCAGTGGCCGGGGCGAGCAGTACTTC. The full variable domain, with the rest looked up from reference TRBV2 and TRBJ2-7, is EPEVTQTPSHQVTQMGQEVILRCVPISNHLYFYWYRQILGQKVEFLVSFYNNEISEKSEIFDDQFSVERPDGSNFTLKIRSTKLEDSAMYFCASSGRGEQYFGPGTRLTVT.